A selection of T cell receptor beta chains follows, all from one sample in a study of shared clonotypes between healthy human individuals. The method was immunoSEQ multiplex PCR; TCRdb's version includes in-frame clones alone and lacks a portion of them. The table has about 2 million clones, 85% to 95% seen once; the top ten hold 0.13%. Material: naive CD4+ T cells sorted from blood. The source is a young man in good health. Each CDR3 is given with its conserved first and last residue. Each record gives: clone size, D gene, J gene, V gene, CDR3 protein, CDR3 DNA. D genes are given only for firm matches. Rows may omit the clone size; those that give it use once, few, many or a size class.

clone_size: .; d_call: TRBD1; j_call: TRBJ2-5; v_call: TRBV6-5; cdr3_aa: CASARGQQETQYF; cdr3_nt: TGTGCCAGCGCCCGGGGACAGCAAGAGACCCAGTACTTC
clone_size: .; d_call: .; j_call: TRBJ2-7; v_call: TRBV7-2; cdr3_aa: CASSPNVIVSYEQYF; cdr3_nt: TGTGCCAGCAGCCCGAACGTAATTGTCTCCTACGAGCAGTACTTC
clone_size: .; d_call: TRBD1; j_call: TRBJ1-3; v_call: TRBV9; cdr3_aa: CASSATTGSSGNTIYF; cdr3_nt: TGTGCCAGCAGCGCAACGACAGGGAGCTCTGGAAACACCATATATTTT
clone_size: .; d_call: .; j_call: TRBJ1-6; v_call: TRBV18; cdr3_aa: CASSPPAADNSPLHF; cdr3_nt: TGTGCCAGCTCACCACCGGCGGCGGATAATTCACCCCTCCACTTT
clone_size: once; d_call: .; j_call: TRBJ1-4; v_call: TRBV30; cdr3_aa: CAWGGIANEKLFF; cdr3_nt: TGTGCCTGGGGGGGGATAGCTAATGAAAAACTGTTTTTT
clone_size: .; d_call: .; j_call: TRBJ1-5; v_call: TRBV6-1; cdr3_aa: CASSEARGALNQPQHF; cdr3_nt: TGTGCCAGCAGTGAAGCGCGCGGGGCCCTCAATCAGCCCCAGCATTTT
clone_size: .; d_call: TRBD1; j_call: TRBJ1-5; v_call: TRBV19; cdr3_aa: CASRPGQGNQPQHF; cdr3_nt: TGTGCCAGTAGGCCGGGACAGGGCAATCAGCCCCAGCATTTT
clone_size: .; d_call: .; j_call: TRBJ1-5; v_call: TRBV19; cdr3_aa: CASRDGNQPQHF; cdr3_nt: TGTGCCAGTAGGGACGGGAATCAGCCCCAGCATTTT
clone_size: .; d_call: .; j_call: TRBJ2-5; v_call: TRBV27; cdr3_aa: CASSLGGAFKETQYF; cdr3_nt: TGTGCCAGCAGTTTGGGGGGGGCTTTCAAAGAGACCCAGTACTTC
clone_size: .; d_call: .; j_call: TRBJ1-1; v_call: TRBV5-4; cdr3_aa: CASSLSEEGGGRTEAFF; cdr3_nt: TGTGCCAGCAGCTTAAGCGAAGAGGGAGGGGGAAGAACTGAAGCTTTCTTT
clone_size: .; d_call: TRBD2; j_call: TRBJ2-2; v_call: TRBV5-1; cdr3_aa: CASRPTSQIVNTGELFF; cdr3_nt: TGCGCCAGCAGGCCGACTAGCCAAATTGTGAACACCGGGGAGCTGTTTTTT
clone_size: .; d_call: TRBD1; j_call: TRBJ1-4; v_call: TRBV7-2; cdr3_aa: CASSLSGQGANEKLFF; cdr3_nt: TGTGCCAGCAGCCTATCAGGACAGGGAGCTAATGAAAAACTGTTTTTT
clone_size: .; d_call: .; j_call: TRBJ1-1; v_call: TRBV30; cdr3_aa: CAWSVYAEAFF; cdr3_nt: TGTGCCTGGAGTGTTTATGCTGAAGCTTTCTTT
clone_size: .; d_call: .; j_call: TRBJ2-1; v_call: TRBV2; cdr3_aa: CASSEAGYEQFF; cdr3_nt: TGTGCCAGCAGTGAAGCAGGGTATGAGCAGTTCTTC
clone_size: .; d_call: .; j_call: TRBJ1-3; v_call: TRBV4-2; cdr3_aa: CASSQDGGAGNTIYF; cdr3_nt: TGTGCCAGCAGCCAAGATGGAGGGGCTGGAAACACCATATATTTT
clone_size: .; d_call: .; j_call: TRBJ1-1; v_call: TRBV18; cdr3_aa: CASSPQLTGPTPQGAFF; cdr3_nt: TGTGCCAGCTCACCCCAATTAACAGGGCCGACTCCACAGGGAGCTTTCTTT
clone_size: .; d_call: TRBD2; j_call: TRBJ2-4; v_call: TRBV6-6; cdr3_aa: CASSYEGGRADIQYF; cdr3_nt: TGTGCCAGCAGTTACGAGGGCGGGAGAGCGGACATTCAGTACTTC
clone_size: .; d_call: TRBD1; j_call: TRBJ1-1; v_call: TRBV7-2; cdr3_aa: CASSSTGTAGAEAFF; cdr3_nt: TGTGCCAGCAGCTCCACCGGGACAGCAGGAGCTGAAGCTTTCTTT
clone_size: .; d_call: .; j_call: TRBJ1-3; v_call: TRBV6-5; cdr3_aa: CASSYGEGSVGNTIYF; cdr3_nt: TGTGCCAGCAGTTACGGGGAGGGGAGTGTCGGAAACACCATATATTTT
clone_size: .; d_call: .; j_call: TRBJ1-5; v_call: TRBV21-1; cdr3_aa: CASSNVASYSNQPQHF; cdr3_nt: TGTGCCAGCAGCAATGTGGCCAGTTATAGCAATCAGCCCCAGCATTTT
clone_size: .; d_call: .; j_call: TRBJ2-5; v_call: TRBV5-1; cdr3_aa: CASSLNSHQETQYF; cdr3_nt: TGCGCCAGCAGCTTGAATAGCCACCAAGAGACCCAGTACTTC
clone_size: .; d_call: .; j_call: TRBJ1-5; v_call: TRBV10-3; cdr3_aa: CAISVDSNQPQHF; cdr3_nt: TGTGCCATCAGCGTCGACAGCAATCAGCCCCAGCATTTT
clone_size: .; d_call: .; j_call: TRBJ1-4; v_call: TRBV7-9; cdr3_aa: CASSPGNSNEKLFF; cdr3_nt: TGTGCCAGCAGCCCAGGGAATTCTAATGAAAAACTGTTTTTT
clone_size: .; d_call: TRBD1; j_call: TRBJ2-2; v_call: TRBV18; cdr3_aa: CASSPRTGTTGELFF; cdr3_nt: TGTGCCAGCTCACCCAGGACAGGGACGACCGGGGAGCTGTTTTTT
clone_size: .; d_call: .; j_call: TRBJ1-4; v_call: TRBV7-9; cdr3_aa: CASSPRGRGENEKLFF; cdr3_nt: TGTGCCAGCAGCCCTAGAGGTCGGGGGGAGAATGAAAAACTGTTTTTT
clone_size: .; d_call: TRBD1; j_call: TRBJ2-1; v_call: TRBV2; cdr3_aa: CASSVDRAYNEQFF; cdr3_nt: TGTGCCAGCAGTGTCGACAGGGCCTACAATGAGCAGTTCTTC
clone_size: .; d_call: .; j_call: TRBJ1-2; v_call: TRBV6-5; cdr3_aa: CASSSTGTHYGYTF; cdr3_nt: TGTGCCAGCAGTTCCACAGGGACGCACTATGGCTACACCTTC
clone_size: .; d_call: .; j_call: TRBJ1-1; v_call: TRBV11-2; cdr3_aa: CASSLGANFEAFF; cdr3_nt: TGTGCCAGCAGCTTAGGGGCGAACTTTGAAGCTTTCTTT
clone_size: .; d_call: .; j_call: TRBJ2-1; v_call: TRBV7-8; cdr3_aa: CASSPGWDSSYNEQFF; cdr3_nt: TGTGCCAGCAGCCCCGGCTGGGACTCCTCCTACAATGAGCAGTTCTTC
clone_size: .; d_call: .; j_call: TRBJ2-5; v_call: TRBV6-5; cdr3_aa: CASRQGGRETQYF; cdr3_nt: TGTGCCAGCAGGCAGGGAGGAAGAGAGACCCAGTACTTC
clone_size: .; d_call: TRBD1; j_call: TRBJ1-1; v_call: TRBV10-3; cdr3_aa: CAISERGQENTEAFF; cdr3_nt: TGTGCCATCAGTGAGAGGGGACAGGAGAACACTGAAGCTTTCTTT
clone_size: .; d_call: .; j_call: TRBJ1-5; v_call: TRBV7-9; cdr3_aa: CASSSMTDSQPQHF; cdr3_nt: TGTGCCAGCAGCTCAATGACAGATTCTCAGCCCCAGCATTTT
clone_size: once; d_call: TRBD1; j_call: TRBJ1-2; v_call: TRBV10-3; cdr3_aa: CAIWDTGVRGYTF; cdr3_nt: TGTGCCATCTGGGACACAGGGGTACGTGGCTACACCTTC
clone_size: .; d_call: TRBD2; j_call: TRBJ2-1; v_call: TRBV5-1; cdr3_aa: CASSRAGTSGNNEQFF; cdr3_nt: TGCGCCAGCAGCCGGGCCGGGACTAGCGGGAACAATGAGCAGTTCTTC
clone_size: once; d_call: TRBD1; j_call: TRBJ2-5; v_call: TRBV25-1; cdr3_aa: CATTGQGFVETQYF; cdr3_nt: TGTGCCACCACGGGACAGGGTTTTGTGGAGACCCAGTACTTC
clone_size: once; d_call: .; j_call: TRBJ1-6; v_call: TRBV6-6; cdr3_aa: CASTTGQNNSPLHF; cdr3_nt: TGTGCCAGCACTACCGGACAGAATAATTCACCCCTCCACTTT
clone_size: .; d_call: TRBD1; j_call: TRBJ1-2; v_call: TRBV4-3; cdr3_aa: CASSQETGLNYGYTF; cdr3_nt: TGCGCCAGCAGCCAAGAGACAGGGCTGAACTATGGCTACACCTTC
clone_size: once; d_call: .; j_call: TRBJ1-3; v_call: TRBV13; cdr3_aa: CASSSILKAGSSGNTIYF; cdr3_nt: TGTGCCAGCAGCTCCATTCTCAAGGCCGGAAGCTCTGGAAACACCATATATTTT
clone_size: .; d_call: TRBD2; j_call: TRBJ2-5; v_call: TRBV5-1; cdr3_aa: CASSLGPAGNQETQYF; cdr3_nt: TGCGCCAGCAGCTTGGGCCCAGCGGGGAACCAAGAGACCCAGTACTTC
clone_size: once; d_call: TRBD1; j_call: TRBJ1-3; v_call: TRBV18; cdr3_aa: CASSPQKQGPTWGNTIYF; cdr3_nt: TGTGCCAGCTCACCACAAAAACAGGGGCCGACCTGGGGAAACACCATATATTTT
clone_size: .; d_call: TRBD2; j_call: TRBJ2-5; v_call: TRBV4-1; cdr3_aa: CASSQVIAGAQETQYF; cdr3_nt: TGCGCCAGCAGCCAAGTAATAGCGGGAGCTCAAGAGACCCAGTACTTC
clone_size: .; d_call: .; j_call: TRBJ2-7; v_call: TRBV30; cdr3_aa: CAWGDTAYEQYF; cdr3_nt: TGTGCCTGGGGGGACACTGCCTACGAGCAGTACTTC
clone_size: .; d_call: .; j_call: TRBJ2-2; v_call: TRBV6-6; cdr3_aa: CASRPPRQVPGELFF; cdr3_nt: TGTGCCAGCAGACCCCCACGACAGGTTCCCGGGGAGCTGTTTTTT
clone_size: once; d_call: TRBD1; j_call: TRBJ2-7; v_call: TRBV19; cdr3_aa: CASTDRGHKPPYEQYF; cdr3_nt: TGTGCCAGTACGGACAGGGGCCACAAGCCCCCCTACGAGCAGTACTTC
clone_size: .; d_call: .; j_call: TRBJ1-5; v_call: TRBV10-3; cdr3_aa: CAISESRAEGYSGNQPQHF; cdr3_nt: TGTGCCATCAGTGAGTCAAGGGCAGAGGGATATTCTGGCAATCAGCCCCAGCATTTT
clone_size: .; d_call: TRBD1; j_call: TRBJ1-4; v_call: TRBV5-6; cdr3_aa: CASSLEGQLNEKLFF; cdr3_nt: TGTGCCAGCAGCTTGGAGGGACAGCTGAATGAAAAACTGTTTTTT
clone_size: .; d_call: TRBD2; j_call: TRBJ2-1; v_call: TRBV25-1; cdr3_aa: CASSALLAGGRGEQFF; cdr3_nt: TGTGCCAGCAGTGCCCTCCTAGCGGGGGGGCGGGGTGAGCAGTTCTTC
clone_size: .; d_call: .; j_call: TRBJ1-1; v_call: TRBV6-1; cdr3_aa: CASTRGGFTEAFF; cdr3_nt: TGTGCCAGCACCCGCGGGGGGTTCACTGAAGCTTTCTTT
clone_size: .; d_call: .; j_call: TRBJ1-1; v_call: TRBV5-4; cdr3_aa: CASSLVQGRTTEAFF; cdr3_nt: TGTGCCAGCAGCTTGGTGCAGGGCCGGACCACTGAAGCTTTCTTT
clone_size: .; d_call: .; j_call: TRBJ1-5; v_call: TRBV6-6; cdr3_aa: CASSSNPQGNQPQHF; cdr3_nt: TGTGCCAGCAGTTCTAATCCCCAGGGAAATCAGCCCCAGCATTTT
clone_size: .; d_call: .; j_call: TRBJ2-6; v_call: TRBV4-1; cdr3_aa: CASSPGPSSGANVLTF; cdr3_nt: TGCGCCAGCAGCCCGGGACCTAGCTCTGGGGCCAACGTCCTGACTTTC